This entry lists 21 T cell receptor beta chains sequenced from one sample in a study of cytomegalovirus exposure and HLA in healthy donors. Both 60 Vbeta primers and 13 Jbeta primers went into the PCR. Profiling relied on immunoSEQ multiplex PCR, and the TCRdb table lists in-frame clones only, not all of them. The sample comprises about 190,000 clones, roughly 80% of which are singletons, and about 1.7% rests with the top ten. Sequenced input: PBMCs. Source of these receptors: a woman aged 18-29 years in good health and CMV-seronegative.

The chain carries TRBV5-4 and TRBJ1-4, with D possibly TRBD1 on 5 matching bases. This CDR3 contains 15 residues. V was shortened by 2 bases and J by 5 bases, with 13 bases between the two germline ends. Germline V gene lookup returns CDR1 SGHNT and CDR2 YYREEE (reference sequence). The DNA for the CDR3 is TGTGCCAGCAGCTTCGGGGGAGGGAAGAATGAAAAACTGTTTTTT. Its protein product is CASSFGGGKNEKLFF.

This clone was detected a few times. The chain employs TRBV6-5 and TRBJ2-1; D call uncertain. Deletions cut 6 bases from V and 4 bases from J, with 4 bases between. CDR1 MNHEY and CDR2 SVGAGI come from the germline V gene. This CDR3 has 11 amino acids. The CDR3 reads CASSLYNEQFF. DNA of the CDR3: TGTGCCAGCAGCCTATACAATGAGCAGTTCTTC.

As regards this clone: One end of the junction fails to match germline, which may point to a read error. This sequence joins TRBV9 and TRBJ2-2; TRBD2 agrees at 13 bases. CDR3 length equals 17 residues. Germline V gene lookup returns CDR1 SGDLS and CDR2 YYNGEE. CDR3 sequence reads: CASGVVGLAGSIGELFF. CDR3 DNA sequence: TGTGCCAGCGGCGTAGTGGGACTAGCGGGATCGATCGGGGAGCTGTTTTTT.

Here the CDR3 reads CASSPGLETEAFF. As DNA, the CDR3 is TGTGCCAGTAGTCCAGGATTAGAGACTGAAGCTTTCTTT. V usage is TRBV19 and J usage is TRBJ1-1; D remains ambiguous. The CDR3 runs to 13 residues. Deletions cut 5 bases from V and 5 bases from J, with 12 bases between. The germline CDR1 and CDR2 sequences are LNHDA and SQIVND (reference sequence). The full variable domain, rest sourced from reference TRBV19 and TRBJ1-1, is DGGITQSPKYLFRKEGQNVTLSCEQNLNHDAMYWYRQDPGQGLRLIYYSQIVNDFQKGDIAEGYSVSREKKESFPLTVTSAQKNPTAFYLCASSPGLETEAFFGQGTRLTVV.

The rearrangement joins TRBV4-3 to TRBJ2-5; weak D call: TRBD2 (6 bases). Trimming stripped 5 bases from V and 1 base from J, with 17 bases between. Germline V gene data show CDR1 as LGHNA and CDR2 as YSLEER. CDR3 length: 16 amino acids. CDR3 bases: TGCGCCAGCAGCTCGGAGGGTAAGGGGACCCAAGAGACCCAGTACTTC. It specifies CASSSEGKGTQETQYF.

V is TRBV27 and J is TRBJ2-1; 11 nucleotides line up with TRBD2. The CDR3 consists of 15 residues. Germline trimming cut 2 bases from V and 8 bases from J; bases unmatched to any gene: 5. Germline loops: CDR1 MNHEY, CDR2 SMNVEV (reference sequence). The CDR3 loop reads CASSLGLAGGYEQFF. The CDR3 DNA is TGTGCCAGCAGTTTAGGGCTAGCGGGAGGCTATGAGCAGTTCTTC.

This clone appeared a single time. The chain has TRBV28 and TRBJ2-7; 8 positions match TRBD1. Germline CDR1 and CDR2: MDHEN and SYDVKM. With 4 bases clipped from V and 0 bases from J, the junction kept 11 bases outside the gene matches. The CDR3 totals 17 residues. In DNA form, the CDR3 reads TGTGCCAGCAGTTGGCCTAGAAGGGACAGGCGCTCCTACGAGCAGTACTTC. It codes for CASSWPRRDRRSYEQYF.

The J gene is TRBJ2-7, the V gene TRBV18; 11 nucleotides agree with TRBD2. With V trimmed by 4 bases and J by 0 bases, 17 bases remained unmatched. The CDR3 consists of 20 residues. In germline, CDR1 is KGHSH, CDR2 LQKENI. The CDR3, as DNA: TGTGCCAGCTCACTAAACCTAGCGGGAGGCGATCCCCGTTACTCCTACGAGCAGTACTTC. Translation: CASSLNLAGGDPRYSYEQYF.

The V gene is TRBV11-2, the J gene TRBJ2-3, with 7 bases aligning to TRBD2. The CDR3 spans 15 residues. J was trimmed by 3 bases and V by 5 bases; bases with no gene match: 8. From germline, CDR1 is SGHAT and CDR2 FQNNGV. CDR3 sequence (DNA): TGTGCCAGCAGCCGACAGCGGGATGGGACAGATACGCAGTATTTT. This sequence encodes CASSRQRDGTDTQYF.

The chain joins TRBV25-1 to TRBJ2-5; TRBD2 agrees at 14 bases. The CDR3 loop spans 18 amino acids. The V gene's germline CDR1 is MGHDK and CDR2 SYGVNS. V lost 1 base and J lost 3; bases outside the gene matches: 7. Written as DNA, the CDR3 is TGTGCCAGCAGTGAATTGGCTCGGGGACTAGCGGGGGAAGAGACCCAGTACTTC. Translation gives CASSELARGLAGEETQYF.

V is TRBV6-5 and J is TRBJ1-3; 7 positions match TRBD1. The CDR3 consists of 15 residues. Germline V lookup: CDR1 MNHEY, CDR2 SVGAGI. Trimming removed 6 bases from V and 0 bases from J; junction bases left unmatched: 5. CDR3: CASSLGQSSGNTIYF. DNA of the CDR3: TGTGCCAGCAGCTTGGGACAGAGCTCTGGAAACACCATATATTTT.

This CDR3 is CASSARYRGWSTGELFF. Here the CDR3 DNA reads TGTGCCAGCAGTGCCCGTTACCGAGGGTGGAGCACCGGGGAGCTGTTTTTT. V and J are TRBV27 and TRBJ2-2; weak D call: TRBD2 (5 bases). This CDR3 comprises 17 residues. Trimming cost V 5 bases and J 4 bases, with 20 bases left between them. In germline, CDR1 is MNHEY, CDR2 SMNVEV (reference sequence).

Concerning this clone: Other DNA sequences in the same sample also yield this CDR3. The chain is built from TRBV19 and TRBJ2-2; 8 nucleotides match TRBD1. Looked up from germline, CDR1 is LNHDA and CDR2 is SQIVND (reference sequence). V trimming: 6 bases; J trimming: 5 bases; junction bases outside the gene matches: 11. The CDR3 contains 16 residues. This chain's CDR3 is CASRIKRTGRTGELFF. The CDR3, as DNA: TGTGCCAGTAGGATCAAAAGGACAGGGAGAACCGGGGAGCTGTTTTTT.

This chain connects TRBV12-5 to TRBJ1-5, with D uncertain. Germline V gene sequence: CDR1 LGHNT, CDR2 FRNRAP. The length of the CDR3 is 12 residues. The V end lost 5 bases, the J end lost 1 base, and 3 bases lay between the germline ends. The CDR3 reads CASGVSNQPQHF. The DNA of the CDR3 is TGTGCTAGTGGTGTAAGCAATCAGCCCCAGCATTTT. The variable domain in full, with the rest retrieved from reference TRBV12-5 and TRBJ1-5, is DARVTQTPRHKVTEMGQEVTMRCQPILGHNTVFWYRQTMMQGLELLAYFRNRAPLDDSGMPKDRFSAEMPDATLATLKIQPSEPRDSAVYFCASGVSNQPQHFGDGTRLSIL.

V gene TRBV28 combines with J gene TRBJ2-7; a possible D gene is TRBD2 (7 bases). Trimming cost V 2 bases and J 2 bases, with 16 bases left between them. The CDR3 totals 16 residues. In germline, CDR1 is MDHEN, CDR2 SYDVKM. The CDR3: CASSLGPGEGTYEQYF. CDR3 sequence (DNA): TGTGCCAGCAGTTTAGGGCCAGGGGAGGGTACCTACGAGCAGTACTTC.

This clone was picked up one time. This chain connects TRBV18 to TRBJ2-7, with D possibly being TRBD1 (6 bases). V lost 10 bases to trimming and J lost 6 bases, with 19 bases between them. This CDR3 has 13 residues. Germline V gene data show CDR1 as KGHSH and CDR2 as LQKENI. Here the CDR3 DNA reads TGTGCCACCCGACAGGACGGGCGGGCCGAGCAGTACGTC. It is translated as CATRQDGRAEQYV.

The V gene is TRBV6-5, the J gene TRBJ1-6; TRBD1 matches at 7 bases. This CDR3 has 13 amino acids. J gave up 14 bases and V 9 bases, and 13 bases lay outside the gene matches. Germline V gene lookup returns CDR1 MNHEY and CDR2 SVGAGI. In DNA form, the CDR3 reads TGTGCCAGTCGACAGGGTGTTGTCGGCACCCTCCACTTT. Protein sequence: CASRQGVVGTLHF.

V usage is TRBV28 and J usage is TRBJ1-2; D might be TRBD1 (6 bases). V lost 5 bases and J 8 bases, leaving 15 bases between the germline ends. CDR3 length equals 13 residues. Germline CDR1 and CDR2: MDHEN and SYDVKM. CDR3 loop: CASSASRGGGYTF. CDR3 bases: TGTGCCAGCAGTGCCTCGAGGGGGGGAGGCTACACCTTC.

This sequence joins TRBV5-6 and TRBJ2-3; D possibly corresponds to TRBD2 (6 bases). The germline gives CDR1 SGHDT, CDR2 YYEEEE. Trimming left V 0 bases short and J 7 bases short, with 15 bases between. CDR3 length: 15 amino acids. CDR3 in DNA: TGTGCCAGCAGCTTGGCCGGATTGCGGGGAAATACGCAGTATTTT. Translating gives CASSLAGLRGNTQYF.

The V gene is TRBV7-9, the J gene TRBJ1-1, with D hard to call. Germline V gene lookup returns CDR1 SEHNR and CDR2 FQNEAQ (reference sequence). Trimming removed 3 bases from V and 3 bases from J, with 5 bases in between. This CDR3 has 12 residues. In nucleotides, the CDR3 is TGTGCCAGCAGCTTCGGGGACACTGAAGCTTTCTTT. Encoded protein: CASSFGDTEAFF.

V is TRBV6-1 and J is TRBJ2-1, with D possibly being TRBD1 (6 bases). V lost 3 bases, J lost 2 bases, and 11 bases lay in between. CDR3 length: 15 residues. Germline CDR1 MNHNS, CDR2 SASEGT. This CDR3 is CASSEMGAPYNEQFF. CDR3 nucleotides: TGTGCCAGCAGTGAGATGGGGGCACCCTACAATGAGCAGTTCTTC.